This TCR beta chain emerged from a study of blood T cell repertoires in COVID-19. Study at large: From T cells, B-cell-depleted T cells, or PBMCs came the material, which was cDNA or gDNA.

The CDR3 runs to 13 residues. V lost 5 bases, J lost 1 base, and 8 bases lay in between. Germline V gene sequence: CDR1 MNHEY, CDR2 SMNVEV (reference sequence). Profiling relied on immunoSEQ multiplex PCR, and the TCRdb table lists in-frame clones only, not all of them. The table has tens of thousands of clones, 80% seen once; the top ten hold approximately 12%. The genes are TRBV27 and TRBJ1-1; D unclear. Sequenced material: peripheral blood. This receptor was taken from a human donor in a cohort sampled during active COVID-19. CDR3 in DNA: TGTGCCAGCAGTCCGAGACAGAACACTGAAGCTTTCTTT. It yields the protein CASSPRQNTEAFF.